This T cell receptor beta chain was observed in a study of shared clonotypes between healthy human individuals. Notes on the study in general: Clonotype sharing among donors likely depends on sequencing depth.

The table came from immunoSEQ multiplex PCR; TCRdb's copy has only in-frame clones and leaves some out. The table has a few million clones, around nine tenths seen once. On this clone: Antigen unknown.

Sequencing used naive CD4+ T cells sorted from blood. Noted subset: CD45RA+ positively selected. The sequence was obtained from a man younger than 35 in good health.

The CDR3 nucleotides read TGCGCCAGCAGCTTGGTAGGCAGTTTAAACTATGGCTACACCTTC. It is translated as CASSLVGSLNYGYTF. The chain recombines TRBV5-1 with TRBJ1-2; D not certain. The CDR3 contains 15 residues. Germline V lookup: CDR1 SGHRS, CDR2 YFSETQ. The germline V and J ends were trimmed by 0 bases and 2 bases, with 11 bases remaining between them.